These 20 T cell receptor beta chains were all obtained from the same sample, sequenced in a study of Ad26.COV2.S vaccination and SARS-CoV-2 variants. Specified treatment: some 20 received Ad26.COV2.S at low or high dose, single or two shots; about five received placebo; per-sample allocation not given. Samples were taken on day 63 after the first vaccine or placebo injection. The repertoire was sequenced with immunoSEQ multiplex PCR; TCRdb's copy has only in-frame clones and lacks some. This sample has 400,000 to 500,000 clones, with over 75% found just once. The source material was peripheral blood, sampled in a trial of Ad26.COV2.S vaccine versus placebo. These receptors were taken from a person aged 18 to 65 who received the Ad26.COV2.S COVID-19 vaccine or a placebo.

A remark on this clone: One end of the junction fails to match germline, which may point to a read error. The chain recombines TRBV7-7 with TRBJ2-2, with D maybe TRBD2 (7 bases). Per the germline V gene, CDR1 is SSHAT and CDR2 is FNYEAQ (reference sequence). This CDR3 is built from 20 residues. The CDR3 protein is CASSLGRGPGGRSYTGELFF. The CDR3 DNA sequence: TGTGCTAGCAGCTTAGGACGGGGGCCGGGGGGCCGATCCTACACCGGGGAGCTGTTTTTT.

The gene calls are TRBV4-3 and TRBJ2-7; D perhaps matches TRBD1 (5 bases). The CDR3 sequence is 14 residues long. The germline V and J ends were trimmed by 1 base and 6 bases, with 13 bases remaining between them. The germline V gene has CDR1 LGHNA and CDR2 YSLEER. The CDR3, as DNA: TGCGCCAGCAGCCAAGTAAGGGGCCTGCTCGAGCAGTACTTC. Translation: CASSQVRGLLEQYF.

The chain links TRBV27 to TRBJ2-1; TRBD2 is a possible D gene (6 bases). The CDR3 length is 15 residues. Looked up from germline, CDR1 is MNHEY and CDR2 is SMNVEV (reference sequence). V lost 4 bases to trimming and J lost 5 bases, with 15 bases between them. In nucleotides, the CDR3 is TGTGCCAGCAGTTCCCGACCCCGCGGGGACAATGAGCAGTTCTTC. Its protein is CASSSRPRGDNEQFF.

The V and J genes are TRBV6-5 and TRBJ1-6; the D gene is possibly TRBD1 (5 bases). The germline V gene has CDR1 MNHEY and CDR2 SVGAGI. The ends were cut back, 6 bases at V and 8 bases at J, with 11 bases in the middle. The length of the CDR3 is 13 residues. The CDR3 reads CASRDLQDSPLHF. The CDR3 DNA is TGTGCCAGCAGAGACCTACAGGATTCACCCCTCCACTTT.

The rearrangement links TRBV12-5 to TRBJ2-3, with no clear D. The germline V gene has CDR1 LGHNT and CDR2 FRNRAP. CDR3 length: 12 amino acids. V was pared by 1 base and J by 5 bases, with 4 bases between. The CDR3 DNA follows: TGTGCTAGTGGTTTGGGGGGAGATACGCAGTATTTT. Translating it yields CASGLGGDTQYF.

This sequence joins TRBV4-3 and TRBJ2-1; no reliable D call. Germline loops: CDR1 LGHNA, CDR2 YSLEER. The CDR3 sequence is 18 residues long. V lost 1 base, J lost 0 bases, and 16 bases lay in between. The CDR3 sequence is CASSQVPGPLSSYNEQFF. Here the CDR3 DNA reads TGCGCCAGCAGCCAAGTTCCAGGACCGCTGAGCTCCTACAATGAGCAGTTCTTC.

This chain joins TRBV6-6 and TRBJ2-1; TRBD2 matches 10 bases. Germline values: CDR1 MNHNY, CDR2 SVGAGI (reference sequence). The CDR3 spans 17 residues. Unmatched junction bases numbered 9, after V lost 5 bases and J lost 2 bases. The CDR3 sequence: CASSPRAAGGPYNEQFF. The CDR3 region has the DNA TGTGCCAGCAGTCCAAGAGCAGCGGGGGGGCCCTACAATGAGCAGTTCTTC.

The CDR3 DNA follows: TGCGCCAGCAGCCCGACAGGGGGCTCAACTAATGAAAAACTGTTTTTT. It encodes CASSPTGGSTNEKLFF. The chain couples TRBV5-1 to TRBJ1-4; TRBD1 matches at 10 bases. CDR3 size: 16 residues. Looked up from germline, CDR1 is SGHRS and CDR2 is YFSETQ. Trimming at V came to 4 bases and at J to 0 bases, leaving 3 bases not matched to a gene.

The chain recombines TRBV5-1 with TRBJ2-6; 8 bases are a match to TRBD2. J was trimmed by 1 base and V by 0 bases; bases with no gene match: 3. Germline V lookup: CDR1 SGHRS, CDR2 YFSETQ. This CDR3 has 17 residues. CDR3 sequence: CASSLAGGPSGANVLTF. For the CDR3, the DNA is TGCGCCAGCAGCTTGGCGGGGGGGCCGTCTGGGGCCAACGTCCTGACTTTC.

The CDR3 DNA reads TGTGCCAGCAGCTCCGCTTTAGGGGCATGGGAGACCCAGTACTTC. Protein: CASSSALGAWETQYF. The rearrangement joins TRBV7-2 to TRBJ2-5, with D possibly being TRBD1 (5 bases). Trimming cost V 4 bases and J 5 bases, with 17 bases left between them. The CDR3 length is 15 residues. CDR1 and CDR2 (germline): SGHTA, FQGNSA.

The chain joins TRBV6-5 to TRBJ1-6, with 10 bases aligning to TRBD1. This CDR3 spans 16 amino acids. J was trimmed by 8 bases and V by 0 bases; bases with no gene match: 4. The germline CDR1 and CDR2 sequences are MNHEY and SVGAGI. DNA of the CDR3: TGTGCCAGCAGTTACTCGAGAGGGACAGGGGATTCACCCCTCCACTTT. Translating gives CASSYSRGTGDSPLHF.

The rearrangement uses TRBV11-2 and TRBJ1-1; TRBD1 is a possible D gene (5 bases). V was trimmed by 3 bases and J by 0 bases, leaving 8 bases between them. Germline values: CDR1 SGHAT, CDR2 FQNNGV. This CDR3 contains 14 residues. CDR3 bases: TGTGCCAGCAGCTTCGGGACTCTGAACACTGAAGCTTTCTTT. Its protein product is CASSFGTLNTEAFF.

The chain carries TRBV15 and TRBJ1-5; possibly TRBD1 for D (5 bases). The CDR3 has 18 residues. The V and J ends lost 0 bases and 4 bases respectively, with 19 bases between them. Germline CDR1 is LNHNV and CDR2 is YYDKDF (reference sequence). CDR3 DNA: TGTGCCACCAGCAGAGATTTAACAGGCAACGCTCCTAATCAGCCCCAGCATTTT. As protein: CATSRDLTGNAPNQPQHF.

The chain's CDR3 is CASTIRSQPQHF. Written as DNA, the CDR3 is TGTGCCAGCACCATACGGAGTCAGCCCCAGCATTTT. This chain connects TRBV28 to TRBJ1-5; D is unresolved. The V gene lost 7 bases and the J gene lost 6 bases, with 10 bases spanning the gap. The CDR3 is 12 amino acids. Germline CDR1 MDHEN, CDR2 SYDVKM.

J is TRBJ1-6 and V is TRBV28, with a weak D call TRBD1 (6 bases). The length of the CDR3 is 15 residues. Germline CDR1 MDHEN, CDR2 SYDVKM. The ends were cut back, 2 bases at V and 14 bases at J, with 19 bases in the middle. The CDR3 nucleotides read TGTGCCAGCAGTTTAGGGAGACAGGAATCCAGGTCCCTCCACTTT. It codes for CASSLGRQESRSLHF.

The chain recombines TRBV30 with TRBJ1-6; tentative D call: TRBD1 (6 bases). The V gene lost 1 base and the J gene lost 7 bases, with 8 bases spanning the gap. This CDR3 is 13 amino acids long. CDR1 is GTSNPN and CDR2 is SVGIG in the germline V gene (reference sequence). CDR3 in amino acids: CAWSDRENSPLHF. The DNA for the CDR3 is TGTGCCTGGAGTGACAGGGAAAATTCACCCCTCCACTTT. The full variable domain, with the rest looked up from reference TRBV30 and TRBJ1-6, is SQTIHQWPATLVQPVGSPLSLECTVEGTSNPNLYWYRQAAGRGLQLLFYSVGIGQISSEVPQNLSASRPQDRQFILSSKKLLLSDSGFYLCAWSDRENSPLHFGNGTRLTVT.

A note on this clone: The same CDR3 also results from other DNA sequences found in this sample. The chain links TRBV6-2 or TRBV6-3 to TRBJ2-7; D remains ambiguous. V was cut by 3 bases and J by 0 bases, with 3 bases left in between. CDR1 and CDR2 (germline): MNHEY, SVGEGT. This CDR3 contains 12 residues. CDR3 residues: CASSYPSYEQYF. CDR3 DNA: TGTGCCAGCAGTTATCCCTCCTACGAGCAGTACTTC.

This chain joins TRBV6-5 and TRBJ1-1; D unresolved. Trimming removed 0 bases from V and 0 bases from J, with 8 bases in between. In germline, CDR1 is MNHEY, CDR2 SVGAGI. The CDR3 contains 15 residues. Written as DNA, the CDR3 is TGTGCCAGCAGTTACTCCTACCGAATGAACACTGAAGCTTTCTTT. Translating gives CASSYSYRMNTEAFF.

This rearrangement joins TRBV7-9 to TRBJ2-1; 9 bases map to TRBD2. Germline loops: CDR1 SEHNR, CDR2 FQNEAQ (reference sequence). Losses at the gene ends were 4 bases for V and 7 bases for J; bases not matched to a gene: 8. The CDR3 runs 15 residues. The CDR3 region has the DNA TGTGCCAGCAGCTCGCAGCGGGGGGCCCGGAATGAGCAGTTCTTC. Its translation is CASSSQRGARNEQFF.

This clone was observed once. It may be a read error: a sequence one base away is much more abundant. This chain connects TRBV6-5 to TRBJ2-1; TRBD1 matches 7 bases. The CDR3 has 14 residues. Trimming at V came to 6 bases and at J to 0 bases, leaving 2 bases not matched to a gene. Per germline, CDR1 MNHEY and CDR2 SVGAGI. CDR3 sequence reads: CASSRDSSYNEQFF. In DNA form, the CDR3 reads TGTGCCAGCAGCCGGGACAGCTCCTACAATGAGCAGTTCTTC.